One T cell receptor (beta chain) is described in this entry. Antigen specificity is unknown. Molecular barcoding with unique molecular identifiers was used for the TCRbeta library. A single record per CDR3 protein comes from TCRdb applying MiXCR to the PCR reads. The sample shows roughly 4,000 distinct CDR3 sequences, roughly a fifth of them seen only once. The CDR3 has 12 residues. Trimming removed 5 bases at V and 13 bases at J, with 16 bases between. The germline gives CDR1 SGHAT, CDR2 FQDESV (reference sequence). This specimen belongs to a study of T-cell reconstitution after alpha-beta-depleted transplantation in children. General study findings and limits: The origin of alpha-beta T cells about two months after transplant was reportedly several hundred expanded graft clones.

The clonotype was recovered from a male patient between 2 and 10 years old who had a stem cell transplant for acute lymphoblastic leukemia, so the T cells may come from the graft donor. The rearrangement joins TRBV11-1 to TRBJ2-3; no firm D call. Material: PBMCs, mostly from graft donor cells, obtained 180 days after TCRalphabeta/CD19-depleted stem cell transplant. Written as DNA, the CDR3 is TGTGCCAGCAGCCCCCGGTTAGGAGACAAGTATTTT. It translates to CASSPRLGDKYF.